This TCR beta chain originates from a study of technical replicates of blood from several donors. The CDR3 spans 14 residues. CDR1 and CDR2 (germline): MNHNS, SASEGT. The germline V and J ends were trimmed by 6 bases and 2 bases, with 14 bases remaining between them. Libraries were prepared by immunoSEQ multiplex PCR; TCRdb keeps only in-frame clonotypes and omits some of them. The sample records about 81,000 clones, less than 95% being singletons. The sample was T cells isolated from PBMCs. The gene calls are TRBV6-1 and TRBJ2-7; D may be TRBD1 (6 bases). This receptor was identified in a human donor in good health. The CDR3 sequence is CASRRGQFTYEQYF. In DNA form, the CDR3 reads TGTGCCAGCAGGCGAGGACAGTTTACCTACGAGCAGTACTTC.